This entry lists 7 T cell receptor beta chains sequenced from one sample in a study of cytomegalovirus exposure and HLA in healthy donors. 60 Vbeta and 13 Jbeta primers were used in PCR. Method: immunoSEQ multiplex PCR; TCRdb's copy keeps in-frame clones and lacks some. This repertoire shows 140,000 to 150,000 clones, about 72% found once; its top ten account for less than 2.5%. The sample was PBMCs. The receptors were sampled from a man aged 40-49 years in good health and CMV-seronegative.

The rearrangement links TRBV27 to TRBJ2-5; perhaps TRBD2 as D (6 bases). CDR1 is MNHEY, CDR2 SMNVEV, per germline (reference sequence). The CDR3 is 16 amino acids. Trimming cost V 6 bases and J 5 bases, with 22 bases left between them. CDR3 sequence: CASRPAGEESGETQYF. The CDR3 nucleotides read TGTGCCAGCAGACCTGCTGGGGAGGAGAGCGGGGAGACCCAGTACTTC.

The V call is TRBV7-8, the J call TRBJ1-3; 9 bases align to TRBD1. The V gene end was trimmed by 2 bases and the J gene end by 1 base; junction bases not matched to a gene: 18. CDR1 and CDR2 from the germline V gene are SGHVS and FQNEAQ. This CDR3 comprises 21 residues. CDR3 nucleotides: TGTGCCAGCAGCTTAAGCTCGGCGACACAGGGGGCCGTTGGGTCTGGAAACACCATATATTTT. Its translation: CASSLSSATQGAVGSGNTIYF. Together with reference TRBV7-8 and TRBJ1-3, the CDR3 gives the full variable domain: GAGVSQSPRYKVAKRGQDVALRCDPISGHVSLFWYQQALGQGPEFLTYFQNEAQLDKSGLPSDRFFAERPEGSVSTLKIQRTQQEDSAVYLCASSLSSATQGAVGSGNTIYFGEGSWLTVV.

The chain uses TRBV5-4 and TRBJ2-3; D is perhaps TRBD2 (6 bases). Trimming stripped 5 bases from V and 4 bases from J, with 14 bases between. Germline CDR1 and CDR2: SGHNT and YYREEE (reference sequence). This CDR3 spans 14 amino acids. The CDR3 loop is CASRSGSGPDTQYF. Written as DNA, the CDR3 is TGTGCCAGCAGAAGCGGGTCTGGTCCAGATACGCAGTATTTT.

The chain joins TRBV12-5 to TRBJ1-1; 7 bases fit TRBD1. The CDR3 has 15 residues. Germline V gene data show CDR1 as LGHNT and CDR2 as FRNRAP. The V segment lost 7 bases and the J segment 1 base; nucleotides outside the gene matches: 9. CDR3 coding DNA: TGTGCTAGTGCCCCCCTGAGGGGGCGGAACACTGAAGCTTTCTTT. Amino acid sequence: CASAPLRGRNTEAFF.

This clone was seen just once. The rearrangement links TRBV10-1 to TRBJ2-5; D gene uncertain. The ends were cut back, 1 base at V and 1 base at J, with 13 bases in the middle. Per the germline V gene, CDR1 is WNHNN and CDR2 is SYGVQD (reference sequence). The CDR3 is made up of 16 amino acids. The CDR3 reads CASSEWAQELQETQYF. As DNA, the CDR3 is TGCGCCAGCAGTGAGTGGGCGCAGGAACTCCAAGAGACCCAGTACTTC.

This clone was counted only a few times. The chain has TRBV5-4 and TRBJ2-3, with 11 bases matching TRBD2. J was trimmed by 3 bases and V by 4 bases; bases with no gene match: 10. The CDR3 is 17 amino acids. CDR1 and CDR2 (germline): SGHNT, YYREEE (reference sequence). In DNA, the CDR3 is TGTGCCAGCAGCCATCGGGTAGCGGGGGGGAGAACAGATACGCAGTATTTT. Its translation is CASSHRVAGGRTDTQYF.

The gene calls are TRBV29-1 and TRBJ2-5, with TRBD1 matching over 7 bases. Germline values: CDR1 SQVTM, CDR2 ANQGSEA. The CDR3 consists of 12 residues. V was pared by 7 bases and J by 2 bases, with 4 bases of the junction left unmatched. For the CDR3, the DNA is TGCAGCGCCGGGGACAGACAAGAGACCCAGTACTTC. Its protein product is CSAGDRQETQYF.